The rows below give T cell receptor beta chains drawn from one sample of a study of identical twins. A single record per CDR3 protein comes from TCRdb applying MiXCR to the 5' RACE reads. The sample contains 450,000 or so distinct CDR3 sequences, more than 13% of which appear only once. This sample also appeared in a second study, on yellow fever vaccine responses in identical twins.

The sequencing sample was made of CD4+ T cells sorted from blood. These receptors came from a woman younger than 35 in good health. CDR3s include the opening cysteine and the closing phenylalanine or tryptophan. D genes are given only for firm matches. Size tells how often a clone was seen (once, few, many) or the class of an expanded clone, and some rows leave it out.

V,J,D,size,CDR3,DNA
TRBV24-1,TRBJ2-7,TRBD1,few,CATSESGGAPYEQYF,TGTGCCACCAGTGAGTCAGGGGGCGCGCCCTACGAGCAGTACTTC
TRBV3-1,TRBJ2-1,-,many,CASSQGLVLNEQFF,TGTGCCAGCAGCCAAGGACTAGTCCTCAATGAGCAGTTCTTC
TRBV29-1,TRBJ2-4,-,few,CSVQREAKNIQYF,TGCAGCGTTCAGAGAGAAGCCAAAAACATTCAGTACTTC
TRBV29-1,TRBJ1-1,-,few,CSVGGRNTEAFF,TGCAGCGTTGGGGGGCGCAACACTGAAGCTTTCTTT
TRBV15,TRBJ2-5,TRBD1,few,CATSRAGQGQETQYF,TGTGCCACCAGCAGAGCGGGACAGGGCCAAGAGACCCAGTACTTC
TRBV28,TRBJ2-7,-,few,CASSSPYRDGEQYF,TGTGCCAGCAGTTCCCCCTATAGAGACGGCGAGCAGTACTTC
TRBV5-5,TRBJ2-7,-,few,CASSVIYEQYF,TGTGCCAGCAGCGTGATCTACGAGCAGTACTTC
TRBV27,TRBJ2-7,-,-,CASSLMGPSYEQYF,TGTGCCAGCAGTTTAATGGGCCCTTCCTACGAGCAGTACTTC
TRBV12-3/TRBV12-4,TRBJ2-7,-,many,CASSPAGPLSYEQYF,TGTGCCAGCAGTCCCGCAGGGCCCCTTTCCTACGAGCAGTACTTC
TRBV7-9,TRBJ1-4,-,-,CASSPRLTARNEKLFF,TGTGCCAGCAGCCCCCGGCTGACAGCCCGGAATGAAAAACTGTTTTTT
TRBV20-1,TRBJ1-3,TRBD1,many,CSASWTGGSGNTIYF,TGCAGTGCTTCTTGGACAGGGGGATCTGGAAACACCATATATTTT
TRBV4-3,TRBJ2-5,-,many,CASSRDYQETQYF,TGCGCCAGCAGCCGGGACTACCAAGAGACCCAGTACTTC
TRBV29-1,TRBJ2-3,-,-,CSVFKGLSTDTQYF,TGCAGCGTTTTTAAGGGACTTAGTACAGATACGCAGTATTTT
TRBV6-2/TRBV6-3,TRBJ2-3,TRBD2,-,CASSYGRETRTDTQYF,TGTGCCAGCAGTTATGGGCGGGAGACCCGTACAGATACGCAGTATTTT
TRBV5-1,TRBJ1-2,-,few,CASSLDMGFGYGYTF,TGCGCCAGCAGCTTGGATATGGGCTTTGGCTATGGCTACACCTTC
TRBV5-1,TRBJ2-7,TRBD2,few,CASSIGTSGRTPYEQYF,TGCGCCAGCAGCATCGGGACTAGCGGAAGAACTCCCTACGAGCAGTACTTC
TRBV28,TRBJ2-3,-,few,CASSSPSRGSTDTQYF,TGTGCCAGCAGTTCCCCCTCGAGGGGGAGCACAGATACGCAGTATTTT
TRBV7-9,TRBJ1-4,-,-,CASSSRTPLGEKLFF,TGTGCCAGCAGCTCCCGGACACCCCTGGGGGAAAAACTGTTTTTT
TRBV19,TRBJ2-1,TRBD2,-,CASSIVAGGGNEQFF,TGTGCCAGTAGTATAGTAGCGGGAGGCGGCAATGAGCAGTTCTTC
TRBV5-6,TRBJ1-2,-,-,CASSLGTPNYGYTF,TGTGCCAGCAGCTTGGGGACACCTAACTATGGCTACACCTTC
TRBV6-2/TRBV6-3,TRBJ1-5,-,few,CASSAGTASNQPQHF,TGTGCCAGCAGTGCCGGCACAGCTTCAAATCAGCCCCAGCATTTT
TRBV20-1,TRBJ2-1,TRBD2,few,CSARGGRANNEQFF,TGCAGTGCTAGGGGCGGGAGGGCCAACAATGAGCAGTTCTTC
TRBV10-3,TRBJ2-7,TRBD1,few,CATKRGQGAYEQYF,TGTGCCACCAAGCGGGGACAGGGGGCCTACGAGCAGTACTTC
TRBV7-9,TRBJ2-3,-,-,CASSQIGGPDTQYF,TGTGCCAGCAGCCAGATCGGCGGGCCAGATACGCAGTATTTT
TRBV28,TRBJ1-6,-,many,CASSFRGPYNSPLHF,TGTGCCAGCAGTTTCAGGGGCCCCTATAATTCACCCCTCCACTTT
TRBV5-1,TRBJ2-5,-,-,CASSSLIRGETQYF,TGCGCCAGCAGCTCCCTGATTAGGGGAGAGACCCAGTACTTC
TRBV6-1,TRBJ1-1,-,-,CASSPPTGLQAFF,TGTGCCAGCAGCCCACCCACAGGGCTCCAAGCTTTCTTT
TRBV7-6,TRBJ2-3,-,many,CASSLVYRQGQYF,TGTGCCAGCAGCTTAGTGTACCGGCAAGGGCAGTATTTT
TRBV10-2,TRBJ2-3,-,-,CASSDRERRGGTDTQYF,TGCGCCAGCAGTGATCGGGAGAGGAGAGGCGGCACAGATACGCAGTATTTT
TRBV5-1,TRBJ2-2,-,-,CASSFLRGATNTGELFF,TGCGCCAGCAGCTTTCTACGGGGGGCCACGAACACCGGGGAGCTGTTTTTT
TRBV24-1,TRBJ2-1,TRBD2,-,CATSDSQSGRAYNEQFF,TGTGCCACCAGTGATTCCCAGAGCGGGAGGGCCTACAATGAGCAGTTCTTC
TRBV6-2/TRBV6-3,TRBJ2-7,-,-,CASSYEGRFSYEQYF,TGTGCCAGCAGTTACGAGGGACGGTTCTCCTACGAGCAGTACTTC
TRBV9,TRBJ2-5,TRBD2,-,CASSVGGLAGNQETQYF,TGTGCCAGCAGCGTAGGGGGACTAGCGGGGAACCAAGAGACCCAGTACTTC
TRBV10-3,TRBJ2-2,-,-,CAIRNTQGTGELFF,TGTGCCATCAGAAACACACAGGGCACCGGGGAGCTGTTTTTT
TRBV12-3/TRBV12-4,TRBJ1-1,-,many,CASSSPGFEVRGSEAFF,TGTGCCAGCAGTTCCCCAGGTTTTGAAGTTCGGGGTTCTGAAGCTTTCTTT
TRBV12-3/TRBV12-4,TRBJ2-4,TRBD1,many,CASEQGDIQYF,TGTGCCAGCGAACAGGGGGACATTCAGTACTTC
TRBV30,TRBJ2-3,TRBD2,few,CAWTSRLAGDTQYF,TGTGCCTGGACTTCAAGACTAGCGGGGGATACGCAGTATTTT
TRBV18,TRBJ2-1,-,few,CASSRQTPLVEQFF,TGTGCCAGCTCACGACAAACCCCTCTGGTTGAGCAGTTCTTC
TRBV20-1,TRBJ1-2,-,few,CSARDPWGAYGYTF,TGCAGTGCTAGAGACCCTTGGGGCGCCTATGGCTACACCTTC
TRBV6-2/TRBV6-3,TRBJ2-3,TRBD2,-,CASSKQREEADTQYF,TGTGCCAGCAGCAAACAGCGGGAGGAGGCAGATACGCAGTATTTT
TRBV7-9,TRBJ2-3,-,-,CASSFGADTQYF,TGTGCCAGCAGCTTTGGTGCTGATACGCAGTATTTT
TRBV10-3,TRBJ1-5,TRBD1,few,CATSPGQGNNQPQHF,TGTGCCACCAGTCCAGGACAGGGAAACAATCAGCCCCAGCATTTT
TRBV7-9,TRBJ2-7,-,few,CASSLDIAGEQYF,TGTGCCAGCAGCTTGGACATTGCTGGCGAGCAGTACTTC
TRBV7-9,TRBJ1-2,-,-,CASSLDPRPIYGYTF,TGTGCCAGCAGCTTAGACCCGCGGCCCATCTATGGCTACACCTTC
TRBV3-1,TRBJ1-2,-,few,CASSPVAGGRPNYGYTF,TGTGCCAGCAGCCCCGTAGCCGGCGGGAGACCTAACTATGGCTACACCTTC
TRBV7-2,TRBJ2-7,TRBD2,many,CASSLGLAGEQYF,TGTGCCAGCAGCTTAGGACTAGCAGGCGAGCAGTACTTC
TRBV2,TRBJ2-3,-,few,CASSVYTDTQYF,TGTGCCAGCAGTGTTTACACAGATACGCAGTATTTT
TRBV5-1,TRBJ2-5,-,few,CASSSFPFQETQYF,TGCGCCAGCAGTTCCTTTCCATTCCAAGAGACCCAGTACTTC
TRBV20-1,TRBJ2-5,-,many,CSARDGRETQYF,TGCAGTGCTAGAGACGGGAGAGAGACCCAGTACTTC
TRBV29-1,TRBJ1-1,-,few,CSVEAPGEAFF,TGCAGCGTTGAGGCGCCCGGAGAAGCTTTCTTT
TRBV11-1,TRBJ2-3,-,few,CASSRLGGSSQYF,TGTGCCAGCAGCCGCTTGGGAGGAAGCTCGCAGTATTTT
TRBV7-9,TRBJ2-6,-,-,CASSLAWGSGANVLTF,TGTGCCAGCAGCTTAGCGTGGGGCTCTGGGGCCAACGTCCTGACTTTC
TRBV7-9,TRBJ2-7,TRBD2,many,CASSPRGGTSPSNEQYF,TGTGCCAGCAGCCCCCGAGGGGGGACTAGTCCATCGAACGAGCAGTACTTC
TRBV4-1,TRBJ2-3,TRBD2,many,CASSQDREGTDTQYF,TGCGCCAGCAGCCAAGATCGGGAGGGCACAGATACGCAGTATTTT
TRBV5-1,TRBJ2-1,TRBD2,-,CASSSGLAGGSDEQFF,TGCGCCAGCAGCTCGGGACTAGCGGGAGGTTCGGATGAGCAGTTCTTC
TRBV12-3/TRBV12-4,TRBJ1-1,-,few,CASSFSGMNTETFF,TGTGCCAGCAGTTTTTCGGGTATGAACACTGAAACTTTCTTT
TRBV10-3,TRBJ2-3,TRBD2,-,CAISDSRLAGTDTQYF,TGTGCCATCAGTGATTCCAGACTAGCGGGAACAGATACGCAGTATTTT
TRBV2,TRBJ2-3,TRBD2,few,CASSELGTSGRDTQYF,TGTGCCAGCAGTGAACTCGGGACTAGCGGGAGGGATACGCAGTATTTT
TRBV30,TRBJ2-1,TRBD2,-,CAWSVLAGGEQFF,TGTGCCTGGAGTGTACTAGCGGGAGGCGAGCAGTTCTTC
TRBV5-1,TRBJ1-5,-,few,CASSLEPSNQPQHF,TGCGCCAGCAGCTTGGAGCCTAGCAATCAGCCCCAGCATTTT